This is a list of T cell receptor beta chains from one sample in a study of blood T cell repertoires in COVID-19. Assay: immunoSEQ multiplex PCR; the TCRdb copy retains only in-frame clones and omits some. Of 50,000 to 85,000 clones detected, roughly 78% appear once; the ten largest clones hold over 7.5%. The sequencing sample was made of peripheral blood. These receptors all stem from a human donor in a cohort sampled during active COVID-19. The CDR3 runs from the conserved cysteine through the conserved F or W. A D gene is named only where the DNA matches it firmly. The size field is filled for only some rows; it gives once, few, many or a size class.

CDR3 protein: CASSSYRDTREKLFF; CDR3 DNA: TGTGCCAGCAGCTCTTACCGGGACACGCGTGAAAAACTGTTTTTT; clone size: once; D gene: NA; V gene: TRBV7-6; J gene: TRBJ1-4
CDR3 protein: CASSHGLDYEQYF; CDR3 DNA: TGCGCCAGCAGCCACGGACTAGACTACGAGCAGTACTTC; clone size: NA; D gene: TRBD2; V gene: TRBV4-3; J gene: TRBJ2-7
CDR3 protein: CASSQDGGRHEQYF; CDR3 DNA: TGTGCCAGCAGCCAAGATGGGGGGAGGCACGAGCAGTACTTC; clone size: NA; D gene: NA; V gene: TRBV3-1/TRBV3-2; J gene: TRBJ2-7
CDR3 protein: CASSFRGLGANVLTF; CDR3 DNA: TGTGCCAGCAGTTTCAGGGGGCTTGGGGCCAACGTCCTGACTTTC; clone size: NA; D gene: TRBD1; V gene: TRBV27; J gene: TRBJ2-6
CDR3 protein: CASSGSGSDGAEAFF; CDR3 DNA: TGCGCCAGCAGCGGTTCGGGGTCCGATGGTGCTGAAGCTTTCTTT; clone size: NA; D gene: NA; V gene: TRBV5-1; J gene: TRBJ1-1
CDR3 protein: CASSEARGGQVNSPLHF; CDR3 DNA: TGTGCCAGCAGTGAAGCTAGGGGTGGGCAGGTTAATTCACCCCTCCACTTT; clone size: NA; D gene: NA; V gene: TRBV6-1; J gene: TRBJ1-6
CDR3 protein: CATSEGDRGGRQPQHF; CDR3 DNA: TGTGCCACCAGTGAGGGAGACAGGGGTGGGCGTCAGCCCCAGCATTTT; clone size: NA; D gene: TRBD1; V gene: TRBV24-1; J gene: TRBJ1-5
CDR3 protein: CASSPARGIGETQYF; CDR3 DNA: TGTGCCAGCAGTCCCGCTAGGGGTATTGGGGAGACCCAGTACTTC; clone size: NA; D gene: NA; V gene: TRBV27; J gene: TRBJ2-5
CDR3 protein: CASSLTSGSKYEQYF; CDR3 DNA: TGTGCCAGCAGCTTAACTAGCGGGAGTAAATACGAGCAGTACTTC; clone size: NA; D gene: TRBD2; V gene: TRBV7-2; J gene: TRBJ2-7
CDR3 protein: CASSLKGGSYGYTF; CDR3 DNA: TGTGCCAGCAGCTTAAAAGGGGGCAGCTATGGCTACACCTTC; clone size: once; D gene: TRBD1; V gene: TRBV7-9; J gene: TRBJ1-2
CDR3 protein: CAISPGSGTDTQYF; CDR3 DNA: TGTGCCATCAGTCCCGGTAGCGGCACGGATACGCAGTATTTT; clone size: NA; D gene: NA; V gene: TRBV10-3; J gene: TRBJ2-3
CDR3 protein: CASRWLGGANYGYTF; CDR3 DNA: TGTGCCAGTCGGTGGCTTGGGGGGGCTAACTATGGCTACACCTTC; clone size: NA; D gene: NA; V gene: TRBV28; J gene: TRBJ1-2
CDR3 protein: CASSLAFGGTHRAFF; CDR3 DNA: TGTGCCAGCAGCTTAGCTTTCGGGGGGACTCACCGCGCGTTCTTC; clone size: NA; D gene: TRBD2; V gene: TRBV7-2; J gene: TRBJ2-1
CDR3 protein: CASSYQYNEQFF; CDR3 DNA: TGTGCCAGCAGTTACCAATACAATGAGCAGTTCTTC; clone size: NA; D gene: NA; V gene: TRBV6-6; J gene: TRBJ2-1
CDR3 protein: CASRELRQGTNTEAFF; CDR3 DNA: TGTGCCAGCAGAGAACTCCGACAGGGGACGAACACTGAAGCTTTCTTT; clone size: once; D gene: TRBD1; V gene: TRBV28; J gene: TRBJ1-1
CDR3 protein: CASSSRTGSTDTQYF; CDR3 DNA: TGTGCCAGCAGCTCTCGGACAGGAAGCACAGATACGCAGTATTTT; clone size: NA; D gene: TRBD1; V gene: TRBV13; J gene: TRBJ2-3
CDR3 protein: CASSSRLARGETQYF; CDR3 DNA: TGTGCCAGCAGTTCCCGTTTAGCGAGAGGTGAGACCCAGTACTTC; clone size: NA; D gene: NA; V gene: TRBV28; J gene: TRBJ2-5
CDR3 protein: CASRRTALYEQYF; CDR3 DNA: TGTGCCAGCAGACGGACAGCTCTCTACGAGCAGTACTTC; clone size: NA; D gene: NA; V gene: TRBV28; J gene: TRBJ2-7
CDR3 protein: CASSRTGSMDTQYF; CDR3 DNA: TGTGCCAGCAGCCGTACTGGTTCCATGGATACGCAGTATTTT; clone size: once; D gene: NA; V gene: TRBV3-1/TRBV3-2; J gene: TRBJ2-3
CDR3 protein: CASSQERRTSGSYEQYF; CDR3 DNA: TGTGCCAGCAGCCAAGAACGTCGGACTAGCGGCTCCTACGAGCAGTACTTC; clone size: NA; D gene: TRBD2; V gene: TRBV4-2; J gene: TRBJ2-7
CDR3 protein: CASSIDLGQGIPNEQFF; CDR3 DNA: TGTGCCAGTAGTATAGATCTAGGGCAGGGAATACCCAATGAGCAGTTCTTC; clone size: NA; D gene: NA; V gene: TRBV19; J gene: TRBJ2-1
CDR3 protein: CASSLEGGRTEAFF; CDR3 DNA: TGCGCCAGCAGCTTGGAGGGAGGGAGAACTGAAGCTTTCTTT; clone size: NA; D gene: NA; V gene: TRBV5-1; J gene: TRBJ1-1
CDR3 protein: CASSSSSGTDYEQYF; CDR3 DNA: TGTGCCAGCAGTTCGTCTTCCGGGACAGACTACGAGCAGTACTTC; clone size: few; D gene: TRBD1; V gene: TRBV28; J gene: TRBJ2-7
CDR3 protein: CASSPYSGNQPPQNGYTF; CDR3 DNA: TGTGCCAGCAGCCCCTACTCCGGGAACCAGCCACCGCAAAATGGCTACACCTTC; clone size: NA; D gene: NA; V gene: TRBV7-8; J gene: TRBJ1-2
CDR3 protein: CASSHGQGARGGNSPLHF; CDR3 DNA: TGTGCCAGCAGCCATGGACAGGGGGCGCGGGGTGGTAATTCACCCCTCCACTTT; clone size: NA; D gene: TRBD1; V gene: TRBV7-2; J gene: TRBJ1-6
CDR3 protein: CASRTGKGNTIYF; CDR3 DNA: TGTGCCAGCAGAACGGGGAAGGGAAACACCATATATTTT; clone size: NA; D gene: NA; V gene: TRBV28; J gene: TRBJ1-3
CDR3 protein: CSASGGGGGRADTQYF; CDR3 DNA: TGCAGTGCTAGTGGGGGAGGAGGGGGCAGGGCAGATACGCAGTATTTT; clone size: NA; D gene: NA; V gene: TRBV20-1; J gene: TRBJ2-3
CDR3 protein: CAISNSGANTGELFF; CDR3 DNA: TGTGCCATCAGTAATAGCGGGGCCAACACCGGGGAGCTGTTTTTT; clone size: NA; D gene: TRBD2; V gene: TRBV10-3; J gene: TRBJ2-2
CDR3 protein: CATSEATGERYEQYF; CDR3 DNA: TGTGCCACCAGTGAGGCGACAGGGGAACGCTACGAGCAGTACTTC; clone size: NA; D gene: TRBD1; V gene: TRBV24-1; J gene: TRBJ2-7
CDR3 protein: CASSFSTGMMKTQYF; CDR3 DNA: TGTGCCAGCAGCTTTTCGACAGGGATGATGAAGACCCAGTACTTC; clone size: few; D gene: TRBD1; V gene: TRBV7-2; J gene: TRBJ2-5
CDR3 protein: CASSRFSLSGSGTKPNEQFF; CDR3 DNA: TGTGCCAGCAGTCGGTTTAGCCTTTCGGGGAGCGGGACTAAACCCAATGAGCAGTTCTTC; clone size: NA; D gene: TRBD2; V gene: TRBV28; J gene: TRBJ2-1
CDR3 protein: CSASGMVRSSYNEQFF; CDR3 DNA: TGCAGTGCTAGTGGAATGGTTAGAAGCTCCTACAATGAGCAGTTCTTC; clone size: NA; D gene: NA; V gene: TRBV20-1; J gene: TRBJ2-1
CDR3 protein: CASSPRQGKVETQYF; CDR3 DNA: TGCGCCAGCAGCCCCAGACAGGGGAAAGTAGAGACCCAGTACTTC; clone size: NA; D gene: TRBD1; V gene: TRBV4-1; J gene: TRBJ2-5